This TCR beta chain was sequenced in a study of T cell responses to AZD1222 COVID-19 vaccine. As for the study in general: The analysis combined second doses at about 4 or about 12 weeks.

Sequenced by immunoSEQ multiplex PCR; TCRdb stores in-frame clones only, minus some. The data show some 170,000 clones, roughly 89% seen once. To note about this clone: Its cognate antigen is unknown.

The study, taken as a whole, reports: Just a handful of AZD1222 recipients tested seropositive at baseline. Most donors were white British, females outnumbered males, and clonal diversity was possibly underestimated. Nearly half of the spike-specific TCRs reportedly recognize variant regions that carry no mutations.

The length of the CDR3 is 15 residues. Deletions cut 5 bases from V and 5 bases from J, with 16 bases between. The germline CDR1 and CDR2 sequences are MNHEY and SVGEGT. Source: peripheral blood, taken on day 0 of AZD1222 vaccination. The clonotype was recovered from an adult in good health. V is TRBV6-2 or TRBV6-3 and J is TRBJ1-5, with unresolved D. The CDR3 is CASSLEVAGYQPQHF. Here the CDR3 DNA reads TGTGCCAGCAGTCTCGAGGTAGCAGGTTATCAGCCCCAGCATTTT.